These 17 T cell receptor beta chains came from one sample sequenced in a study of Graves' ophthalmopathy and Graves' hyperthyroidism. Transcripts of RNA were the source for amplifying TCR beta CDR3 regions. HTBI primers served in a first-round RT-PCR, which a second-round multiplex PCR followed. Each CDR3 protein is one row after TCRdb ran MiXCR on the multiplex PCR reads. The sample shows 680,000 or so distinct CDR3 sequences, 22% of them seen only once. The sample was peripheral blood. The source of these receptors is a woman between 18 and 29 years old with stable Graves' hyperthyroidism. Some clones in this sample may be carry-over from other donors' samples.

This rearrangement joins TRBV20-1 to TRBJ2-2, with 8 nucleotides matching TRBD2. Per germline, CDR1 DFQATT and CDR2 SNEGSKA (reference sequence). The CDR3 sequence is 15 residues long. The J segment lost 2 bases and the V segment lost 2 bases, leaving 4 bases of the junction unmatched. DNA for the CDR3: TGCAGTGCTAGACCGGGACTAGTCAACACCGGGGAGCTGTTTTTT. Amino acids: CSARPGLVNTGELFF.

This clonotype occurred a few times. The V gene is TRBV6-1, the J gene TRBJ1-5; D is uncertain. This CDR3 has 15 residues. Germline CDR1 and CDR2: MNHNS and SASEGT. V dropped 1 base and J dropped 3 bases, with 10 bases sitting between them. The CDR3 DNA reads TGTGCCAGCAGTGAAGGGGTGGCCTACAATCAGCCCCAGCATTTT. It yields the protein CASSEGVAYNQPQHF.

This clonotype has at least ten counts. The V and J genes are TRBV20-1 and TRBJ2-2, with 8 bases lining up with TRBD2. CDR3 length equals 14 residues. J was trimmed by 1 base and V by 6 bases; bases with no gene match: 4. The germline gives CDR1 DFQATT, CDR2 SNEGSKA (reference sequence). The CDR3 coding sequence is TGCAGTGCCAGCGGGAGCCAGAACACCGGGGAGCTGTTTTTT. Translation gives CSASGSQNTGELFF.

This clonotype has just a few counts. A much more abundant neighbour one base away suggests this may be a read error. The V and J genes are TRBV29-1 and TRBJ2-4, with 7 nucleotides matching TRBD1. Germline loops: CDR1 SQVTM, CDR2 ANQGSEA. The CDR3 sequence is 14 residues long. The CDR3 coding sequence is TGCAGCGTCGAAGCCGGGACAGCGAAATACATTCAGTACTTC. Residues: CSVEAGTAKYIQYF.

This clonotype was recorded at least ten times. The V gene is TRBV11-2, the J gene TRBJ2-7; D unclear. V lost 5 bases to trimming and J lost 6 bases, with 14 bases between them. The CDR3 contains 13 residues. Germline assignment: CDR1 SGHAT and CDR2 FQNNGV. The CDR3 sequence: CASSRKKPGEQYF. In nucleotides, the CDR3 is TGTGCCAGCAGCCGAAAGAAGCCCGGCGAGCAGTACTTC.

Ten or more counts support this clonotype. The chain uses TRBV6-5 and TRBJ1-2; maybe TRBD1 (5 bases). V was shortened by 7 bases and J by 5 bases, with 8 bases between the two germline ends. This CDR3 region has 11 residues. Looked up from germline, CDR1 is MNHEY and CDR2 is SVGAGI. The CDR3 DNA follows: TGTGCCAGCAAGGGGTGGTATGGCTACACCTTC. It yields the protein CASKGWYGYTF.

This clonotype came up many times. V gene TRBV30 combines with J gene TRBJ2-2, with D maybe TRBD2 (7 bases). The germline V gene has CDR1 GTSNPN and CDR2 SVGIG (reference sequence). V was clipped by 2 bases and J by 6 bases, with 13 bases between them. The CDR3 consists of 14 residues. The CDR3 loop is CAWSTGGVAGELFF. The CDR3 DNA sequence: TGTGCCTGGAGTACGGGGGGCGTTGCCGGGGAGCTGTTTTTT.

This clonotype appeared many times. The chain joins TRBV2 to TRBJ1-1, with a possible D match to TRBD1 (5 bases). Germline V lookup: CDR1 SNHLY, CDR2 FYNNEI. The CDR3 runs to 15 residues. V dropped 2 bases and J dropped 0 bases, with 10 bases sitting between them. Here the CDR3 DNA reads TGTGCCAGCAGTGAAATTACAGGAGTGAACACTGAAGCTTTCTTT. It translates to CASSEITGVNTEAFF.

This clonotype was picked up many times. The chain links TRBV10-3 to TRBJ2-7; TRBD1 matches 10 bases. V lost 8 bases, J lost 4 bases, and 2 bases stayed unmatched. In germline, CDR1 is ENHRY, CDR2 SYGVKD. The length of the CDR3 is 12 residues. This CDR3 reads CAILGQGYEQYF. Written as DNA, the CDR3 is TGTGCCATCCTGGGACAGGGGTACGAGCAGTACTTC.

At least ten counts were recorded for this clonotype. This chain links TRBV12-3 or TRBV12-4 with TRBJ1-3; 8 nucleotides match TRBD1. The J segment lost 4 bases and the V segment lost 3 bases, leaving 5 bases of the junction unmatched. The CDR3 has 15 residues. DNA for the CDR3: TGTGCCAGCAGTTTGTACAGGGGGATCGGAAACACCATATATTTT. It specifies CASSLYRGIGNTIYF.

The J gene is TRBJ2-7, the V gene TRBV6-5; D is perhaps TRBD1 (6 bases). V was cut by 3 bases and J by 3 bases, with 12 bases left in between. The CDR3 extends over 14 amino acids. Germline lookup yields CDR1 MNHEY and CDR2 SVGAGI. In DNA, the CDR3 is TGTGCCAGCAGTTATCAGGGGACCAACTACGAGCAGTACTTC. This gives the protein CASSYQGTNYEQYF.

This clonotype was recorded at least ten times. The chain is built from TRBV29-1 and TRBJ1-2; D call uncertain. The V gene's germline CDR1 is SQVTM and CDR2 ANQGSEA. V dropped 7 bases and J dropped 6 bases, with 21 bases sitting between them. The length of the CDR3 is 14 residues. This chain's CDR3 is CSAGGVGILHGYTF. For the CDR3, the DNA is TGCAGCGCTGGTGGGGTCGGGATCCTCCATGGCTACACCTTC.

The V and J genes are TRBV3-1 and TRBJ1-1; a weak D match, TRBD1 (6 bases). The CDR3 contains 16 residues. V dropped 2 bases and J dropped 5 bases, with 18 bases sitting between them. Germline V gene data show CDR1 as LGHDT and CDR2 as YNNKEL (reference sequence). In DNA, the CDR3 is TGTGCCAGCAGCCAACTCATACGACAGGATGGAACTGAAGCTTTCTTT. This sequence encodes CASSQLIRQDGTEAFF. Complete variable domain (other parts from reference TRBV3-1 and TRBJ1-1): DTAVSQTPKYLVTQMGNDKSIKCEQNLGHDTMYWYKQDSKKFLKIMFSYNNKELIINETVPNRFSPKSPDKAHLNLHINSLELGDSAVYFCASSQLIRQDGTEAFFGQGTRLTVV.

The V call is TRBV6-1, the J call TRBJ2-2; 8 bases line up with TRBD1. CDR3 length: 16 amino acids. The germline V gene encodes CDR1 MNHNS and CDR2 SASEGT. The junction had 5 bases not matched to a gene; V was cut back by 4 bases and J by 1 base. The CDR3 nucleotides read TGTGCCAGCAGTGCCCGGACAGGGTTGAACACCGGGGAGCTGTTTTTT. Translated, it gives CASSARTGLNTGELFF.

This clonotype appeared a few times. The chain employs TRBV7-2 and TRBJ2-5; the match to TRBD2 covers 8 bases. Trimming at V came to 4 bases and at J to 3 bases, leaving 7 bases not matched to a gene. Looked up from germline, CDR1 is SGHTA and CDR2 is FQGNSA. The CDR3 covers 15 residues. Here the CDR3 DNA reads TGTGCCAGCAGCTCACCGGGACTAGGAAAAGAGACCCAGTACTTC. This encodes CASSSPGLGKETQYF.

This clonotype was counted at least ten times. J is TRBJ1-1 and V is TRBV24-1, with 8 nucleotides matching TRBD1. This CDR3 comprises 14 residues. Germline CDR1 and CDR2: KGHDR and SFDVKD. V gave up 8 bases and J gave up 4 bases; unmatched junction bases: 8. The CDR3 spells CATTTGGGGTEAFF. CDR3 nucleotide sequence: TGTGCCACCACCACAGGGGGGGGAGGCACTGAAGCTTTCTTT.

This clonotype occurred once. V is TRBV7-8 and J is TRBJ2-5, with TRBD1 matching over 10 bases. Germline V CDR1 and CDR2: SGHVS, FQNEAQ. Trimming cost V 2 bases and J 8 bases; bases outside gene matches: 8. This CDR3 contains 15 residues. The CDR3 bases are TGTGCCAGCAGCTTATTCCGGGACAGGGGAGATACCCAGTACTTC. This sequence encodes CASSLFRDRGDTQYF.